This T cell receptor beta chain was captured by sequencing in a study of blood T cell repertoires in COVID-19. Overall study context: The United States, Italy and Spain supplied acute and convalescent COVID-19 samples. The cDNA or gDNA used as material had been derived from T cells, B-cell-depleted T cells, or PBMCs.

This clone is a singleton in its sample. In the original processing: Reference gene primers were amplified, and this amplification served to estimate nucleated cell counts. Assay: immunoSEQ multiplex PCR; the TCRdb copy retains only in-frame clones and omits some. That table gives V, J and clone size, and the DNA gave D and trimming. The sample yields roughly 120,000 clones, about 79% seen once. The junction had 4 bases not matched to a gene; V was cut back by 3 bases and J by 7 bases. This CDR3 has 14 amino acids. CDR1 and CDR2 (germline): SGHDT, YYEEEE. This TCR derives from a woman aged 80 or over with active or convalescent COVID-19. The chain recombines TRBV5-6 with TRBJ1-3; 10 bases line up with TRBD1. What was sequenced was peripheral blood. CDR3: CASSSTGGRNTIYF. DNA for the CDR3: TGTGCCAGCAGCTCGACAGGGGGCAGGAACACCATATATTTT.